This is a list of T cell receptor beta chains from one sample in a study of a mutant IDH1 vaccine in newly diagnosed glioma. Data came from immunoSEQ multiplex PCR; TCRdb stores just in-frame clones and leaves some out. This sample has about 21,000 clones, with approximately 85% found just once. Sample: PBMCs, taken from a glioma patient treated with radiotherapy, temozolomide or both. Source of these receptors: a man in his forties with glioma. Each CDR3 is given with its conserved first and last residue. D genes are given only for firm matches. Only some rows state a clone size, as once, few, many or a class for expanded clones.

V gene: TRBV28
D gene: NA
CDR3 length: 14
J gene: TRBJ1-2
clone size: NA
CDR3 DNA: TGTGCCAGCAGACCTATACAGTTTAACTATGGCTACACCTTC
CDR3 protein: CASRPIQFNYGYTF

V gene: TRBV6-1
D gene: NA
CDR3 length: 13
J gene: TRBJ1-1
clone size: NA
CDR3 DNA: TGTGCCAGCACACAGAGCCACAACACTGAAGCTTTCTTT
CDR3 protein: CASTQSHNTEAFF

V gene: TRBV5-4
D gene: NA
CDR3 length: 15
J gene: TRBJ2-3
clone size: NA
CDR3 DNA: TGTGCCAGCAGCTTGAGGTCCGCTAGCACAGATACGCAGTATTTT
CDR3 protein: CASSLRSASTDTQYF

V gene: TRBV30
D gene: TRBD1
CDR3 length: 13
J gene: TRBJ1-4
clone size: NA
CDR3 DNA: TGTGCCTGGCGGGACAGGGGTGGCGAAAAACTGTTTTTT
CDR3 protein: CAWRDRGGEKLFF

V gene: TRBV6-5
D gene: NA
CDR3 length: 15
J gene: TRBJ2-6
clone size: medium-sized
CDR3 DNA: TGTGCCAGCAGTTACTCGCTAGATGGGGCCAACGTCCTGACTTTC
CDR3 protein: CASSYSLDGANVLTF

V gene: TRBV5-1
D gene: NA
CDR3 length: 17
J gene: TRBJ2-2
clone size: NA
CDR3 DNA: TGCGCCAGCAGCTTGGGAGTGACAAACGGTGGCACCGGGGAGCTGTTTTTT
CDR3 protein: CASSLGVTNGGTGELFF

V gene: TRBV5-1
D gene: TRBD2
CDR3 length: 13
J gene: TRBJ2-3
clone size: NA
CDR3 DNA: TGCGCCAGCAACAGCGGGGGTGCAGATACGCAGTATTTT
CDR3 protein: CASNSGGADTQYF

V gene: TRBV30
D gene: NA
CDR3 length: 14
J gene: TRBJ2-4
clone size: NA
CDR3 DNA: TGTGCCTGGAGTAACGGGGGTTCGCAGAACATTCAGTACTTC
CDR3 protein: CAWSNGGSQNIQYF

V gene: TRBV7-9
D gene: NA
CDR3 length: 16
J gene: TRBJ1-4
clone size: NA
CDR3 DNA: TGTGCCAGCAGCTTAGCGCTGGGCAGGGAGGCTGAAAAACTGTTTTTT
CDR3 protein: CASSLALGREAEKLFF

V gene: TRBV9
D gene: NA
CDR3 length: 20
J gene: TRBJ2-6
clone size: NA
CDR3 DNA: TGTGCCAGCAGCGTAGCGAGGGACCGCTGGGCCATATCTGGGGCCAACGTCCTGACTTTC
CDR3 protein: CASSVARDRWAISGANVLTF

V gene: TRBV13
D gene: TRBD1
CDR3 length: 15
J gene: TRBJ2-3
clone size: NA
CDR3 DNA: TGTGCCAGCTCTCTGGGGACAGGGAAAACAGATACGCAGTATTTT
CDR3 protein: CASSLGTGKTDTQYF

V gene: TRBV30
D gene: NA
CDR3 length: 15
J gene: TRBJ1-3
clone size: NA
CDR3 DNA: TGTGCCTGGAGTGTAGGGGGAACCTCTGGAAACACCATATATTTT
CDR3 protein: CAWSVGGTSGNTIYF

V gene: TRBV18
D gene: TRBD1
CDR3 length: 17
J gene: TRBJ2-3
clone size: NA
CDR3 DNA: TGTGCCAGCTCACGGGGGACAGGGAGACAGGGCACAGATACGCAGTATTTT
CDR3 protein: CASSRGTGRQGTDTQYF

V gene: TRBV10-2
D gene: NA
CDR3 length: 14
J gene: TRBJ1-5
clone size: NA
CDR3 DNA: TGCGCCAGCACACAGAGTAATAGCAATCAGCCCCAGCATTTT
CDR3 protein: CASTQSNSNQPQHF

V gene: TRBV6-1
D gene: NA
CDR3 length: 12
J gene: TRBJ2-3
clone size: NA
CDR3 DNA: TGTGCCAGCAGTGAATTGCGGTATACGCAGTATTTT
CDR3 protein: CASSELRYTQYF

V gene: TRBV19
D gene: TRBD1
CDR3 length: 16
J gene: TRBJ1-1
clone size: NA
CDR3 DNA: TGTGCCAGTAGTATCCTCTATCAGGGGGCTGGCACTGAAGCTTTCTTT
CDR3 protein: CASSILYQGAGTEAFF

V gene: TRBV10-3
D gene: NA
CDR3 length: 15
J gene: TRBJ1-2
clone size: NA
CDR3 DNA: TGTGCCATCAGTGAGCGCCGGTTATTGGGGAATGGCTACACCTTC
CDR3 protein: CAISERRLLGNGYTF

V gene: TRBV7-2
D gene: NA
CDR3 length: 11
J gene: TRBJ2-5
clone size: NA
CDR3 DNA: TGTGCCAGCAGCCTACATGAGACCCAGTACTTC
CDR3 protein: CASSLHETQYF

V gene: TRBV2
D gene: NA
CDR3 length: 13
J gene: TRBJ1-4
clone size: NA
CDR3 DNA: TGTGCCAGCAAGCGGCAAGGGGGTGAAAAACTGTTTTTT
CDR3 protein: CASKRQGGEKLFF

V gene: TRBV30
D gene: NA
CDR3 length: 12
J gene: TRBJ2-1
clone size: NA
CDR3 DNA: TGTGCCTGGAGTGTAGATGGGGGAGCTGGGTTCTTC
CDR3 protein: CAWSVDGGAGFF

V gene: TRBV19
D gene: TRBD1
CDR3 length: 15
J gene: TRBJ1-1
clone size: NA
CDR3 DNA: TGTGCCAGTAGTCCCATGGCAGGGGGCACGGCTAGGGCTTTCTTT
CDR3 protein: CASSPMAGGTARAFF

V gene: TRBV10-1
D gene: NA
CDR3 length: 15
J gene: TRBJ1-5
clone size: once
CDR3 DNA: TGCGCCAGCAGTGAGACGGGACGGGGCAATCAGCCCCAGCATTTT
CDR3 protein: CASSETGRGNQPQHF

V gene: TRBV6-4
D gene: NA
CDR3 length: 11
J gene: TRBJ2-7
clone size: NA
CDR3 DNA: TGTGCCAGCGGGGAAGCCTACGAGCAGTACTTC
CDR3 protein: CASGEAYEQYF